This T cell receptor (beta chain) emerged from a study of circulating CD8 cells and anti-PD-1 response in melanoma. From live CD3+CD8+TCRalphabeta+ cells, four PD-1 and/or TIGIT subsets were sorted. Remarks on this clonotype: What it recognizes is unknown. The CDR3 carries no conserved terminal phenylalanine or tryptophan, so it likely arises from a read error.

General observations from the study: At M1, fewer than 8% of TRB clonotypes appeared in multiple subsets. PD-1 and DPOS subsets showed similar, higher clonality than DNEG.

CDR1 is LNHDA and CDR2 is SQIVND in the germline V gene (reference sequence). Trimming took off 4 bases at V and 4 bases at J, with 5 bases between the two ends. This CDR3 region has 12 residues. TCR libraries were prepared from roughly 15 ng of total RNA with the QIAseq Immune Repertoire TCR panel. Each CDR3 protein is one row after TCRdb ran MiXCR on the reads. The sample has 500 to 750 distinct CDR3 sequences, around 9% seen once. Sequenced here: CD8+ T cells from PBMCs, sampled at baseline or after one month of anti-PD-1 therapy (not recorded which). The sequence was obtained from a human donor with melanoma. The chain employs TRBV19 and TRBJ2-1; D is ambiguous. The CDR3 region is CASSTAYNEQFL. As DNA, the CDR3 is TGTGCCAGTAGTACTGCTTACAATGAGCAGTTCCTC.